The 14 T cell receptor beta chains presented below share a single source sample, sequenced in a study of identical twins. TCRdb reanalysed the 5' RACE reads using MiXCR and keeps one entry per CDR3 protein. The profile shows 150,000 or so distinct CDR3 sequences, roughly 3.5% of them singletons. Sequencing input: memory T cells sorted from blood. The receptors stem from a man between 18 and 35 years old in good health.

Many counts were recorded for this clonotype. The chain uses TRBV4-1 and TRBJ1-5; D is ambiguous. The CDR3 is 17 residues long. Germline V gene data show CDR1 as MGHRA and CDR2 as YSYEKL. Between the trimmed V and J ends, which lost 0 bases and 4 bases, there was a span of 16 bases. CDR3 coding DNA: TGCGCCAGCAGCCAAGATCGCGCCAGTAAAATTAATCAGCCCCAGCATTTT. It translates to CASSQDRASKINQPQHF.

This clonotype was recorded at least ten times. The chain has TRBV4-3 and TRBJ2-1; D is undetermined. V lost 4 bases to trimming and J lost 0 bases, with 16 bases between them. Per the germline V gene, CDR1 is LGHNA and CDR2 is YSLEER. The CDR3 is 17 residues long. This CDR3 is CASSPQATYPSYNEQFF. In nucleotides, the CDR3 is TGCGCCAGCAGCCCCCAGGCAACCTACCCCTCCTACAATGAGCAGTTCTTC.

This clonotype has ten or more counts. The chain joins TRBV2 to TRBJ2-7; 7 positions match TRBD2. Germline CDR1 reads SNHLY; CDR2 reads FYNNEI. V shed 6 bases, J shed 3 bases, and the junction held 2 bases outside the gene matches. CDR3 size: 12 residues. The CDR3 spells CASRAGLYEQYF. CDR3 coding DNA: TGTGCCAGCAGAGCGGGGCTCTACGAGCAGTACTTC.

There are many counts of this clonotype. The CDR3 region is CAGGDGGRLGTQYF. As DNA, the CDR3 is TGTGCCGGCGGAGACGGGGGAAGATTAGGGACCCAGTACTTC. The chain uses TRBV18 and TRBJ2-5; weak D call: TRBD2 (6 bases). The germline V gene has CDR1 KGHSH and CDR2 LQKENI. The ends were cut back, 11 bases at V and 7 bases at J, with 23 bases in the middle. This CDR3 region has 14 residues. The full variable domain, in which reference TRBV18 and TRBJ2-5 provide the parts outside the CDR3, is NAGVMQNPRHLVRRRGQEARLRCSPMKGHSHVYWYRQLPEEGLKFMVYLQKENIIDESGMPKERFSAEFPKEGPSILRIQQVVRGDSAAYFCAGGDGGRLGTQYFGPGTRLLVL.

This clonotype came up many times. The CDR3 is CATSPAPGGSGGELFF. CDR3 nucleotides: TGTGCCACCAGCCCAGCCCCGGGAGGGTCGGGCGGGGAGCTGTTTTTT. The chain employs TRBV15 and TRBJ2-2, with 8 bases aligning to TRBD2. Trimming at V came to 5 bases and at J to 7 bases, leaving 12 bases not matched to a gene. CDR1 and CDR2 from the germline V gene are LNHNV and YYDKDF (reference sequence). The CDR3 is made up of 16 amino acids.

Only a few counts were recorded for this clonotype. The CDR3 sequence is CASMKGGFSLSNEQFF. CDR3 DNA: TGTGCCAGCATGAAGGGGGGATTTAGCTTATCCAATGAGCAGTTCTTC. The V gene is TRBV2, the J gene TRBJ2-1; D may correspond to TRBD1 or TRBD2 (6 bases each). V dropped 7 bases and J dropped 6 bases, with 22 bases sitting between them. Per germline, CDR1 SNHLY and CDR2 FYNNEI. The CDR3 loop spans 16 amino acids.

This clonotype has a count of ten or more. The J gene is TRBJ1-4, the V gene TRBV15; D possibly corresponds to TRBD1 (5 bases). This CDR3 region has 15 residues. V lost 0 bases and J lost 7, with 12 bases in between. CDR1 and CDR2 from the germline V gene are LNHNV and YYDKDF (reference sequence). The CDR3 sequence: CATSRDGGTSEKLFF. The CDR3 DNA reads TGTGCCACCAGCAGAGATGGGGGGACCTCTGAAAAACTGTTTTTT.

This clonotype was picked up many times. The V gene is TRBV27, the J gene TRBJ2-7; 7 nucleotides line up with TRBD1. The germline gives CDR1 MNHEY, CDR2 SMNVEV (reference sequence). V lost 5 bases, J lost 4 bases, and 11 bases stayed unmatched. The CDR3 consists of 15 residues. The CDR3 DNA is TGTGCCAGCAGTCCAAATCGAGGGGGCAGATACGAGCAGTACGTC. Protein product: CASSPNRGGRYEQYV.

There are many counts of this clonotype. This sequence joins TRBV6-5 and TRBJ2-2; D assignment may be TRBD1 or TRBD2 (6 bases each). CDR1 is MNHEY and CDR2 is SVGAGI in the germline V gene. The V gene lost 0 bases and the J gene lost 0 bases, with 14 bases spanning the gap. CDR3 length: 18 amino acids. CDR3 sequence reads: CASSYSSGGHTNTGELFF. In DNA, the CDR3 is TGTGCCAGCAGTTACTCGAGTGGGGGGCATACGAACACCGGGGAGCTGTTTTTT.

This clonotype was picked up many times. V usage is TRBV20-1 and J usage is TRBJ2-2; D ambiguous. CDR1 is DFQATT, CDR2 SNEGSKA, per germline (reference sequence). The CDR3 is made up of 13 amino acids. V was cut by 4 bases and J by 0 bases, with 6 bases left in between. The CDR3 bases are TGCAGTGCTACCAATCCGAACACCGGGGAGCTGTTTTTT. This sequence encodes CSATNPNTGELFF.

In this sample, this clonotype turned up many times. This chain links TRBV11-2 with TRBJ2-5; 8 positions match TRBD1. Germline CDR1 reads SGHAT; CDR2 reads FQNNGV. After removal of 4 bases from V and 4 bases from J, the junction contained 8 bases not matched to a gene. CDR3 length equals 15 residues. Written as DNA, the CDR3 is TGTGCCAGCAGCTCCGGGACAGGTATCGCAGAGACCCAGTACTTC. Its translation is CASSSGTGIAETQYF.

Many counts were recorded for this clonotype. The chain uses TRBV5-1 and TRBJ1-6, with D hard to call. In germline, CDR1 is SGHRS, CDR2 YFSETQ. The V end lost 5 bases, the J end lost 10 bases, and 16 bases lay between the germline ends. This CDR3 contains 14 residues. This CDR3 is CASRLGGNDSPLHF. The CDR3 bases are TGCGCCAGCAGACTAGGAGGAAATGACTCACCCCTCCACTTT.

This clonotype was counted at least ten times. V and J are TRBV11-1 and TRBJ2-6; D gene unclear. Germline V CDR1 and CDR2: SGHAT, FQDESV (reference sequence). The V end was cut by 9 bases, the J end by 0 bases, with 9 bases between. The CDR3 runs 14 residues. CDR3 sequence: CASCPSSGANVLTF. CDR3 DNA sequence: TGTGCCAGTTGCCCCAGCTCTGGGGCCAACGTCCTGACTTTC.

The V and J genes are TRBV28 and TRBJ2-1; a possible D gene is TRBD1 (7 bases). This CDR3 has 17 amino acids. In germline, CDR1 is MDHEN, CDR2 SYDVKM. V lost 2 bases, J lost 0 bases, and 14 bases lay in between. The CDR3 nucleotides are TGTGCCAGCAGTTTAGGACTACAGGGGAGCTCCTACAATGAGCAGTTCTTC. Encoded protein: CASSLGLQGSSYNEQFF.